The 4 T cell receptor beta chains given below trace back to one sample, sequenced in a study of shared clonotypes between healthy human individuals. TCRdb keeps only in-frame clones here, not all; method: immunoSEQ multiplex PCR. The data hold 1.4 million or so clones, with approximately 98.5% observed a single time. The sequencing input was naive CD4+ T cells sorted from blood. Subset specified: CD45RA+ positively selected. The origin of the receptors is a man aged 25 to 40 in good health.

The rearrangement joins TRBV27 to TRBJ2-7; perhaps TRBD1 as D (6 bases). This CDR3 contains 12 residues. Trimming shortened V by 6 bases and J by 6 bases, and 12 bases separated the two germline ends. The V gene's germline CDR1 is MNHEY and CDR2 SMNVEV (reference sequence). In nucleotides, the CDR3 is TGTGCCAGCAGAAACAGGGTAAGCGAGCAGTACTTC. Its protein product is CASRNRVSEQYF.

The V and J genes are TRBV18 and TRBJ1-5; 8 bases are shared with TRBD1. V lost 3 bases, J lost 7 bases, and 8 bases stayed unmatched. CDR1 and CDR2 (germline): KGHSH, LQKENI. The CDR3 consists of 15 residues. The CDR3 here is CASSPALNRGQPQHF. CDR3 coding DNA: TGTGCCAGCTCACCGGCTTTAAACAGGGGGCAGCCCCAGCATTTT.

This clone was observed a handful of times. The chain has TRBV7-2 and TRBJ1-1; no definite D call. The germline V and J ends were trimmed by 2 bases and 1 base, with 5 bases remaining between them. CDR3 length equals 13 residues. CDR1 is SGHTA and CDR2 is FQGNSA in the germline V gene. This chain's CDR3 is CASSLHPNTEAFF. The CDR3 region has the DNA TGTGCCAGCAGCTTACACCCGAACACTGAAGCTTTCTTT.

The chain uses TRBV7-8 and TRBJ2-7; 9 bases agree with TRBD1. The CDR3 contains 16 residues. The germline CDR1 and CDR2 sequences are SGHVS and FQNEAQ. The ends lost 0 bases at V and 5 bases at J; junction bases unmatched: 8. CDR3 residues: CASSLAGGQGSNEQYF. The CDR3 DNA reads TGTGCCAGCAGCTTAGCTGGTGGACAGGGGTCCAACGAGCAGTACTTC.